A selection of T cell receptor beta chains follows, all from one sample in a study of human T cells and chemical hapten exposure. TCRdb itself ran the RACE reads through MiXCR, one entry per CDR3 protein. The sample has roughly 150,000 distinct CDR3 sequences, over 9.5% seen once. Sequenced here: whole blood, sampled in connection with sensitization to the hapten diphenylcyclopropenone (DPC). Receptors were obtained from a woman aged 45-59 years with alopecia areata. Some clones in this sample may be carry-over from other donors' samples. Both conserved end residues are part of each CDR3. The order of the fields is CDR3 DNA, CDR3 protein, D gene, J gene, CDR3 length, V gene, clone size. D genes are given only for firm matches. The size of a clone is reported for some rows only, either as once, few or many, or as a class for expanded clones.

TGTGCCTGGAGTGGGACGGGGAACACTGAAGCTTTCTTT | CAWSGTGNTEAFF | - | TRBJ1-1 | 13 | TRBV30 | few
TGTGCCAGCAGCGCGCCCGACAGGGAGATCTACAATGAGCAGTTCTTC | CASSAPDREIYNEQFF | TRBD1 | TRBJ2-1 | 16 | TRBV6-6 | -
TGTGCCAGCCGCACAGGGTGGAACACTGAAGCTTTCTTT | CASRTGWNTEAFF | - | TRBJ1-1 | 13 | TRBV18 | few
TGCGCCAGCAGCTTCAGGGGACAGGTGAACACTGAAGCTTTCTTT | CASSFRGQVNTEAFF | TRBD1 | TRBJ1-1 | 15 | TRBV5-1 | -
TGTGCCAGCAGCTTAGCGGGGACCTTCTCTGGAAACACCATATATTTT | CASSLAGTFSGNTIYF | - | TRBJ1-3 | 16 | TRBV7-8 | few
TGCAGCGTTGAAGGAGGAGAATACCAGCAGTTCTTC | CSVEGGEYQQFF | - | TRBJ2-1 | 12 | TRBV29-1 | few
TGTGCCAGCAGCCCCGGGCCGGAGTCACAGTATTTT | CASSPGPESQYF | - | TRBJ2-3 | 12 | TRBV7-6 | -
TGTGCCAGCAGCTCGAAACGGGCCGGTACGCAGTATTTT | CASSSKRAGTQYF | - | TRBJ2-3 | 13 | TRBV14 | many
TGCACCCTACGCCGACCAGAGAGGAATGAGCAGTTCTTC | CTLRRPERNEQFF | - | TRBJ2-1 | 13 | TRBV29-1 | -
TGTGCCAGCAGTTTAATCAGGGGCCAACCAACTAATGAAAAACTGTTTTTT | CASSLIRGQPTNEKLFF | - | TRBJ1-4 | 17 | TRBV12-3/TRBV12-4 | few